This T cell receptor (beta chain) was retrieved from a study of blood T cell repertoires in COVID-19. The wider study: PBMCs, B-cell-depleted T cells, or T cells were the source of the cDNA or gDNA that made up the material.

Regarding this clone: This sample also contains other DNA sequences that code for the same CDR3.

TCRdb's copy holds only in-frame clones and misses some; the assay was immunoSEQ multiplex PCR. The profile shows 200,000 to 250,000 clones, about nine tenths of them singletons. Individuals drawn from around 25 US areas were about 18 to 90 years old. The study recruited exposed participants who had met a COVID-19 case within 2 weeks before entry. Material for sequencing was PBMCs or T cells enriched from blood (not recorded which). The sequence was obtained from a man aged 50-60 years who had been exposed to COVID-19.

The CDR3 DNA is TGTGCCAGCAGCGTATCTCCTCTTAATGAAAAACTGTTTTTT. It translates to CASSVSPLNEKLFF. The chain employs TRBV9 and TRBJ1-4; no firm D call. Germline V gene lookup returns CDR1 SGDLS and CDR2 YYNGEE. With 1 base removed from V and 4 bases from J, the gap between germline ends came to 8 bases. This CDR3 region has 14 residues.